This record looks at one TCR beta chain sequence and its context. The sample comes from a study of control samples from healthy donors and cancer patients. Sequencing used immunoSEQ multiplex PCR; TCRdb keeps in-frame clones, though not all of them. The data hold just under 60,000 clones, with approximately 92% observed a single time. Per the germline V gene, CDR1 is MNHEY and CDR2 is SVGAGI. CDR3 length: 13 residues. V dropped 10 bases and J dropped 1 base, with 13 bases sitting between them. The sequenced sample was PBMCs. The V call is TRBV6-5, the J call TRBJ1-1, with no clear D. This receptor was identified in a man aged 40-55 years with colorectal cancer. The CDR3, as DNA: TGTGCCACCAACCCCAAAGGGAACACTGAAGCTTTCTTT. Translated: CATNPKGNTEAFF.